The T cell receptor beta chain under discussion was sequenced for a study of immune cell composition in non-small cell lung cancer (dated by TCRdb to 2016 to 2017). Notes on the research overall: Histologic subtype, mainly lung adenocarcinoma or squamous cell carcinoma, was assigned on the basis of H&E together with p63, CK5, Napsin A and TTF-1 immunohistochemistry. TCR-beta sequencing (Adaptive Biotechnologies) was performed on roughly 35 paired NSCLC tumour and non-adjacent lung specimens plus 26 tumour-only specimens. In supplementary cohort #1, which comprised 10 lung adenocarcinoma cases, paired tumour/lung TCR-beta sequencing was performed and TIL populations were generated so that tumour reactivity could be assessed. A few tumour specimens that had TCR-beta data belonged to rare histological subtypes and were left out of the subtype comparisons. Findings and caveats that apply to the study as a whole: Tumour-associated clones >0.5% were found in nearly half of NSCLC cases, namely in approximately 36% of adenocarcinomas versus 70% to 80% of squamous carcinomas. Across more than 9 adenocarcinoma cases, TIL tumour reactivity correlated strongly with maximal tumour-associated clone frequency but not with overall clonality. Top 10 clone scores and productive clonality were significantly higher in lung squamous cell carcinoma than in lung adenocarcinoma tumours. The reactivity cohort contained only roughly 9 cases, and the tumour-reactive clones were not shown to have sequences in common with the dominant in vivo tumour-associated clones. No significant correlation was found between tumour TCR-beta clonality and smoking pack-years.

Compared with germline, V lacks 7 bases and J lacks 6 bases; bases without a gene match: 5. Its CDR3 holds 14 amino acids, cysteine through phenylalanine. Only CDR3 DNA remains: 42 bases, in frame from the first base. CDR1 and CDR2 are read off the germline V gene as MNHNS and SASEGT. Genomic DNA was extracted with the QIAamp DNA kit from frozen aliquots of unsorted single-cell suspensions. The tumour samples consisted of surgically resected non-small cell lung cancer tissue. Tissues arrived within 2 hours of resection and were immediately processed into single-cell suspensions. Tissue was mechanically dissociated and enzymatically digested with DNase I, collagenase I and hyaluronidase for roughly 28 minutes at 37 °C, then filtered and RBC-lysed. Details on this clone: No antigen is known for it. No base qualities exist here, and no much larger clone lies one base off it.

A two-step multiplex PCR amplified TCR-beta CDR3 regions from genomic DNA, and the second step of the PCR added Illumina-compatible adaptors. TCR-beta immunosequencing was performed on an Illumina platform as a commercial immunoSEQ service. For the original study's pipeline: Repertoires were summarised as Top 10 Clones, the percentage of T-cell templates from the ten most frequent sequences, and productive clonality. Productive clonality had a range of 0 to 1, where 1 means a monoclonal population. Tumour-associated clones were defined as sequences comprising at least 0.1% of tumour T-cell templates but absent from matched non-adjacent lung, identified via log10 scatter plots. Analyses were done in GraphPad Prism7 and R, with Student's t-tests for two-group comparisons, ANOVA for stages, and linear regression for relationships. TCRdb carries this immuneACCESS record with in-frame sequences only. Its versions omit some clonotypes, under half of them owing to an unresolved V gene in the studies checked, with the rest unexplained. D and trimming come from the DNA, and the V and J calls and clone size come from that table. This sample has under 4,000 clones in its table, and nearly 85% of those were observed once. The ten biggest clones cover approximately 9% of the sample.

The sequence was collected from a human donor with non-small cell lung cancer. The chain couples TRBV6-1 to TRBJ2-3; a stretch of 12 junction bases matches TRBD2. Sequenced sample: lung tumor tissue. CDR3 sequence: CASTRLAGADTQYF. In nucleotides, the sequence is TGTGCCAGCACCCGACTAGCGGGAGCTGATACGCAGTATTTT.